This T cell receptor (beta chain) was recorded in a study of blood T cell repertoires in COVID-19. As for the study in general: Sites across the United States, Italy and Spain contributed samples from acute and convalescent COVID-19. PBMCs, B-cell-depleted T cells, or T cells were the source of the cDNA or gDNA that made up the material.

This clone was seen only a few times. Methods used by the authors: Amplification with reference gene primers provided the estimates of nucleated cell counts. The assay was immunoSEQ multiplex PCR, and TCRdb's table has in-frame clones only and misses some. Clone size and V and J calls were adopted from that table, with D and trimming inferred from the DNA. This table has about 130,000 clones, approximately 84% appearing once. The CDR3 is 14 amino acids. J was trimmed by 10 bases and V by 4 bases; bases with no gene match: 6. Germline-derived CDR1 and CDR2 are MNHEY and SVGAGI. The rearrangement uses TRBV6-5 and TRBJ1-6; 8 nucleotides align to TRBD1. The origin of this receptor is an older woman with acute or convalescent COVID-19. The sequenced sample was peripheral blood. The CDR3 is CASSSDRTGSPLHF. DNA of the CDR3: TGTGCCAGCAGTTCTGATAGGACAGGGTCACCCCTCCACTTT.